This T cell receptor (beta chain) comes out of a study of OX40 agonist ivuxolimab in advanced cancers. TCRdb's table, derived via immunoSEQ multiplex PCR, lists solely in-frame clones and lacks some. The table has about 73,000 clones, 65% to 90% seen once. The CDR3 sequence is 14 residues long. Germline V gene sequence: CDR1 LNHDA, CDR2 SQIVND (reference sequence). The germline V and J ends were trimmed by 4 bases and 4 bases, with 11 bases remaining between them. The sequence came from an adult with an advanced solid tumor such as melanoma, head and neck, liver or kidney cancer. The specimen was CD4+ or CD8+ T cells sorted from blood, collected in a trial of the OX40 agonist ivuxolimab. This sequence joins TRBV19 and TRBJ2-1; D is possibly TRBD2 (6 bases). In DNA, the CDR3 is TGTGCCAGTAGTAAACTAGCCGATTACAATGAGCAGTTCTTC. As protein: CASSKLADYNEQFF.